This T cell receptor beta chain is from a study of OX40 agonist ivuxolimab in advanced cancers. General study results and limits: Among the lowest levels of clonal expansion were found in partial responders at 0.1-3.0 mg/kg. The study observed clonal expansion of CD4+ and CD8+ blood T cells by week 6 at 0.1 to 3.0 mg/kg.

The protocol was immunoSEQ multiplex PCR, while the TCRdb copy is restricted to in-frame clones and leaves out a portion. The sample has roughly 34,000 clones; about 70% are singletons. V gave up 0 bases and J gave up 3 bases, with 10 bases separating them. The CDR3 totals 14 residues. The germline V gene has CDR1 SGHRS and CDR2 YFSETQ. Worth noting for this clone: Its antigen is undetermined.

The sample consisted of CD4+ or CD8+ T cells sorted from blood, taken in a trial of the OX40 agonist ivuxolimab. The TCR originated in an adult with an advanced solid tumor such as melanoma, head and neck, liver or kidney cancer. The chain links TRBV5-1 to TRBJ2-7, with D perhaps TRBD1 (5 bases). The CDR3 is CASSLGRGYYEQYF. CDR3 DNA: TGCGCCAGCAGCTTGGGAAGGGGCTACTACGAGCAGTACTTC.